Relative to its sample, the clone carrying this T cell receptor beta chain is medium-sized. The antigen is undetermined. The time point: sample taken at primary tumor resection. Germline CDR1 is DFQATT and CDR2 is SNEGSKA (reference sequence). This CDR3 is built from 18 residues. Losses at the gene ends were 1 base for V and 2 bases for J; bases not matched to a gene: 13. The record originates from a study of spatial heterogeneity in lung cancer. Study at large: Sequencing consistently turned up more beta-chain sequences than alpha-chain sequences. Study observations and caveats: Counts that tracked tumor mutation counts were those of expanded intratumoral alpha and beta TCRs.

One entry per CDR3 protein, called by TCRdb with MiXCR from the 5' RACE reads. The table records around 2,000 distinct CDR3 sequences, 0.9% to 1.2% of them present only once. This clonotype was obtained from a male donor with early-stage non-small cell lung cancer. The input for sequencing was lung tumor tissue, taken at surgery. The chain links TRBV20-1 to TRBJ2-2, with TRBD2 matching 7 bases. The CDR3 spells CSARVPGAGLSNTGELFF. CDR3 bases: TGCAGTGCTAGAGTTCCTGGGGCGGGACTATCTAACACCGGGGAGCTGTTTTTT.